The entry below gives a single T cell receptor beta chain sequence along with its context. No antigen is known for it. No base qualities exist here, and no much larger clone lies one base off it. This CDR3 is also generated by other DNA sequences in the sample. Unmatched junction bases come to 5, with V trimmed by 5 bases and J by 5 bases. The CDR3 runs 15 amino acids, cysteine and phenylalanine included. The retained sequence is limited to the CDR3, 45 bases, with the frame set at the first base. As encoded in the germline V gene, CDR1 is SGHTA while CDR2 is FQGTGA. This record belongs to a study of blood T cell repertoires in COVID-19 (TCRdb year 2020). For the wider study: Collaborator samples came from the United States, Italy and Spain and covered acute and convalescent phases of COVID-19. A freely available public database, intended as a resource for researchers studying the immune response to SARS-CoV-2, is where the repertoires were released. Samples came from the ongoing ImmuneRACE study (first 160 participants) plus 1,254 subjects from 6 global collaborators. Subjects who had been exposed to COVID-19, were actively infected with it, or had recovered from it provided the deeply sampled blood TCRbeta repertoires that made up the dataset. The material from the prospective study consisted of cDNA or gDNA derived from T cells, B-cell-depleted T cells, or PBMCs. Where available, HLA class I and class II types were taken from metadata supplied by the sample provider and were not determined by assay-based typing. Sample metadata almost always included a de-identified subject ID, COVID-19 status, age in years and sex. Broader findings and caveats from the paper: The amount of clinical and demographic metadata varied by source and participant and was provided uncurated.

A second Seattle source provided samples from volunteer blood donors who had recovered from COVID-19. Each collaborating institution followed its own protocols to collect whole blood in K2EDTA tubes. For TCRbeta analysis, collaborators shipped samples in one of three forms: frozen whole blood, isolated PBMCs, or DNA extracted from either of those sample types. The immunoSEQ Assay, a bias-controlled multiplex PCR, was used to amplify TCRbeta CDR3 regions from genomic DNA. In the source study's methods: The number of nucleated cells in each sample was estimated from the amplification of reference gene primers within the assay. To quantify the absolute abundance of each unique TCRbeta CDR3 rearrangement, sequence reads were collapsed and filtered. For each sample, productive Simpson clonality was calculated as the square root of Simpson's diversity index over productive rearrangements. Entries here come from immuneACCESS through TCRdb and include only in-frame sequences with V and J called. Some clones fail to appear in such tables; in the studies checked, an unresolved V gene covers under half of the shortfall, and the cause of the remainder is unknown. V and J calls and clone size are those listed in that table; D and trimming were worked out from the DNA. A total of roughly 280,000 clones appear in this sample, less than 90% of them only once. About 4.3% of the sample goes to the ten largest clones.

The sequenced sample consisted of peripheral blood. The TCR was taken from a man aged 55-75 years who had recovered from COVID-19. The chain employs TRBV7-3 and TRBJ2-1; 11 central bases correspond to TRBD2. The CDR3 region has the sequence CASSPGTSGDNEQFF. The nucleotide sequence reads TGTGCCAGCAGCCCCGGGACTAGCGGAGACAATGAGCAGTTCTTC.